This is a list of T cell receptor beta chains from one sample in a study of response to subunit inactivated influenza vaccine. TCRdb fed the RT-PCR reads into MiXCR, producing one record per CDR3 protein. The data contain about 570,000 distinct CDR3 sequences, 11% of them singletons. These records were also assigned to another study, of T cells expressing NK-cell markers.

The source was PBMCs from blood, collected on the day of vaccination. These receptors were collected from a man between 50 and 59 years old who received an inactivated influenza vaccine. CDR3s include the opening cysteine and the closing phenylalanine or tryptophan. The D gene is left open where the match is weak. Not all rows give a size; the values are once, few, many and, for expanded clones, a class.

v_call: TRBV6-2/TRBV6-3; d_call: -; clone_size: few; j_call: TRBJ2-6; cdr3_nt: TGTGCCAGCAGACAACTAGGAGCCAACGTCCTGACTTTC; cdr3_aa: CASRQLGANVLTF
v_call: TRBV29-1; d_call: -; clone_size: many; j_call: TRBJ2-3; cdr3_nt: TGCAGCGTGAGGAGCGGTACTACTAGCACAGATACGCAGTATTTT; cdr3_aa: CSVRSGTTSTDTQYF
v_call: TRBV6-1; d_call: TRBD2; clone_size: few; j_call: TRBJ2-3; cdr3_nt: TGTGCCAGCAAGACCGGGACTAGCAGCACAGATACGCAGTATTTT; cdr3_aa: CASKTGTSSTDTQYF
v_call: TRBV12-3/TRBV12-4; d_call: -; clone_size: few; j_call: TRBJ2-5; cdr3_nt: TGTGCCAGCAGTACCGGGACCCCCGAGGGGGAGACCCAGTACTTC; cdr3_aa: CASSTGTPEGETQYF
v_call: TRBV10-3; d_call: TRBD1; clone_size: -; j_call: TRBJ1-1; cdr3_nt: TGTGCCATCAGAGTTACAGGGGGCACTGAAGCTTTCTTT; cdr3_aa: CAIRVTGGTEAFF
v_call: TRBV7-9; d_call: TRBD1; clone_size: many; j_call: TRBJ1-1; cdr3_nt: TGTGCCAGCACCCAAGCAGGGGGACTGAACACTGAAGCTTTCTTT; cdr3_aa: CASTQAGGLNTEAFF
v_call: TRBV7-6; d_call: -; clone_size: few; j_call: TRBJ2-1; cdr3_nt: TGTGCCAGCAGCTTAGGCACCCTGGGCTCCTACAATGAGCAGTTCTTC; cdr3_aa: CASSLGTLGSYNEQFF
v_call: TRBV6-2/TRBV6-3; d_call: TRBD1; clone_size: -; j_call: TRBJ1-5; cdr3_nt: TGTGCCAGCAGCCCCTTCTCAGGGGGTCTGGTACCTTTTAATCAGCCCCAGCATTTT; cdr3_aa: CASSPFSGGLVPFNQPQHF
v_call: TRBV7-8; d_call: -; clone_size: -; j_call: TRBJ1-2; cdr3_nt: TGTGCCAGCAGCCCTCCGTTAGGCAGGGGACCTTATGGCTACACCTTC; cdr3_aa: CASSPPLGRGPYGYTF
v_call: TRBV19; d_call: TRBD1; clone_size: few; j_call: TRBJ1-2; cdr3_nt: TGTGCCAGTACCCGGACAGGGCCGTCCGGCTACACCTTC; cdr3_aa: CASTRTGPSGYTF
v_call: TRBV5-4; d_call: -; clone_size: -; j_call: TRBJ2-1; cdr3_nt: TGTGCCAGCGCACCCGGAGGGTCTGTATCCTACAATGAGCAGTTCTTC; cdr3_aa: CASAPGGSVSYNEQFF
v_call: TRBV9; d_call: -; clone_size: -; j_call: TRBJ2-1; cdr3_nt: TGTGCCAGCAGCGTAAGCCGCTCAGGGGCCCACGATGAGCAGTTCTTC; cdr3_aa: CASSVSRSGAHDEQFF
v_call: TRBV6-4; d_call: -; clone_size: few; j_call: TRBJ1-1; cdr3_nt: TGTGCCAGCAGTGTGGAGTCGGGGACAGAAGCTTTCTTT; cdr3_aa: CASSVESGTEAFF
v_call: TRBV4-1; d_call: -; clone_size: few; j_call: TRBJ1-5; cdr3_nt: TGCGCCAGCAGCCTAAGTGGGGGAGTTGGGCAGCCCCAGCATTTT; cdr3_aa: CASSLSGGVGQPQHF
v_call: TRBV2; d_call: -; clone_size: -; j_call: TRBJ2-2; cdr3_nt: TGTGCCACCCTGTCATATCCTCACGGCGGCGGGGAGCTGTTTTTT; cdr3_aa: CATLSYPHGGGELFF
v_call: TRBV6-5; d_call: -; clone_size: -; j_call: TRBJ1-2; cdr3_nt: TGTGCCAGCAGTTACTCGACCAGTTCTAGTGGCTACACCTTC; cdr3_aa: CASSYSTSSSGYTF
v_call: TRBV20-1; d_call: -; clone_size: -; j_call: TRBJ2-5; cdr3_nt: TGCAGTGCTAGAAAGGACTTCAGAGAGACCCAGTACTTC; cdr3_aa: CSARKDFRETQYF
v_call: TRBV4-3; d_call: -; clone_size: -; j_call: TRBJ2-7; cdr3_nt: TGCGCCAGCAGCCAAGATGGGATCGGGGGAAATTACGAGCAGTACTTC; cdr3_aa: CASSQDGIGGNYEQYF
v_call: TRBV7-8; d_call: -; clone_size: many; j_call: TRBJ2-5; cdr3_nt: TGTGCCAGCAGCTTATGGTCACGCTCCCAAGAGACCCAGTACTTC; cdr3_aa: CASSLWSRSQETQYF
v_call: TRBV12-3/TRBV12-4; d_call: TRBD2; clone_size: few; j_call: TRBJ2-1; cdr3_nt: TGTGCCAGCAGTTTCGGACTAGCGGGAGAAGGGGAGCAGTTCTTC; cdr3_aa: CASSFGLAGEGEQFF
v_call: TRBV12-3/TRBV12-4; d_call: TRBD1; clone_size: few; j_call: TRBJ1-5; cdr3_nt: TGTGCCAGCAGTTCTTTCGGGACAGGGGGCAATCAGCCCCAGCATTTT; cdr3_aa: CASSSFGTGGNQPQHF
v_call: TRBV28; d_call: -; clone_size: few; j_call: TRBJ1-6; cdr3_nt: TGTGCCAGCAGTTTATCTACTACAATTGGTTCACCCCTCCACTTT; cdr3_aa: CASSLSTTIGSPLHF
v_call: TRBV7-2; d_call: TRBD1; clone_size: -; j_call: TRBJ2-3; cdr3_nt: TGTGCCAGCAGCTTCAGGGGGCGTAGAGATACGCAGTATTTT; cdr3_aa: CASSFRGRRDTQYF
v_call: TRBV7-9; d_call: -; clone_size: -; j_call: TRBJ2-5; cdr3_nt: TGTGCCAGCAGTTGGACAGGGAGGGGAGCCAAAGAGACCCAGTACTTC; cdr3_aa: CASSWTGRGAKETQYF
v_call: TRBV5-1; d_call: -; clone_size: -; j_call: TRBJ2-7; cdr3_nt: TGCGCCAGCAGCGGAGAGGGGCATGAGCAGTACTTC; cdr3_aa: CASSGEGHEQYF
v_call: TRBV6-1; d_call: TRBD1; clone_size: -; j_call: TRBJ1-5; cdr3_nt: TGTGCCAGCAGCCAATCTCCGAACAGGGGACATCAGCCCCAGCATTTT; cdr3_aa: CASSQSPNRGHQPQHF
v_call: TRBV27; d_call: -; clone_size: many; j_call: TRBJ2-1; cdr3_nt: TGTGCCAGCAGGGAAACCCTGTACAATGAGCAGTTCTTC; cdr3_aa: CASRETLYNEQFF
v_call: TRBV5-1; d_call: -; clone_size: many; j_call: TRBJ1-6; cdr3_nt: TGCGCCAGCAGCCCCTCCTTAAATTCACCCCTCCACTTT; cdr3_aa: CASSPSLNSPLHF
v_call: TRBV12-3/TRBV12-4; d_call: TRBD1; clone_size: -; j_call: TRBJ2-3; cdr3_nt: TGTGCCAGCAGTGCCCCGGACAGGGGCAAAACAGATACGCAGTATTTT; cdr3_aa: CASSAPDRGKTDTQYF